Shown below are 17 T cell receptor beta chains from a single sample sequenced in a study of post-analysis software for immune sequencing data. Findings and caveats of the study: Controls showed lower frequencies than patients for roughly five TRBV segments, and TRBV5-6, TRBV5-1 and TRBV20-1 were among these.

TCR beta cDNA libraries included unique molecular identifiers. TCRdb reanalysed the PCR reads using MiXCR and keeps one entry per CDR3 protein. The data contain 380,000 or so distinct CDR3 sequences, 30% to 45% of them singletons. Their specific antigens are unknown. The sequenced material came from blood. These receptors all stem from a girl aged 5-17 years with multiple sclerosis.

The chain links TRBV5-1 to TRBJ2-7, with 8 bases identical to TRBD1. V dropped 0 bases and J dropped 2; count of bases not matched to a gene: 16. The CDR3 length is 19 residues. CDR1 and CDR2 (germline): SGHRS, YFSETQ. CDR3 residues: CASSLDKDRAIKTPYEQYF. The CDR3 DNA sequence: TGCGCCAGCAGCTTGGATAAGGACAGGGCCATTAAGACCCCCTACGAGCAGTACTTC.

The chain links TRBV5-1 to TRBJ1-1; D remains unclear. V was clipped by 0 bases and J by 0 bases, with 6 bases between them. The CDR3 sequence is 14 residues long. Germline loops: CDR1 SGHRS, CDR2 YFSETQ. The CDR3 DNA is TGCGCCAGCAGCTTGGGACATATGAACACTGAAGCTTTCTTT. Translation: CASSLGHMNTEAFF. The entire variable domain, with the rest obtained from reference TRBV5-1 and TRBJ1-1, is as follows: KAGVTQTPRYLIKTRGQQVTLSCSPISGHRSVSWYQQTPGQGLQFLFEYFSETQRNKGNFPGRFSGRQFSNSRSEMNVSTLELGDSALYLCASSLGHMNTEAFFGQGTRLTVV.

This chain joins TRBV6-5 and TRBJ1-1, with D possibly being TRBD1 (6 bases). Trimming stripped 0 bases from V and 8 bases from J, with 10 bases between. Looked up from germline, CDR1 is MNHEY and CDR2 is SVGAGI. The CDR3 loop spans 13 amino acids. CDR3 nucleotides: TGTGCCAGCAGTTACTCTAGGCAGGGGGAAGCTTTCTTT. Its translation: CASSYSRQGEAFF.

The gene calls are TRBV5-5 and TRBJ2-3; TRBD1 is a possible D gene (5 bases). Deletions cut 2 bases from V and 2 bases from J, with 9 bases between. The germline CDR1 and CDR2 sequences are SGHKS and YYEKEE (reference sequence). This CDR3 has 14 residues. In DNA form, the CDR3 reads TGTGCCAGCAGCTTAGGGGCCCTCACAGATACGCAGTATTTT. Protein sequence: CASSLGALTDTQYF.

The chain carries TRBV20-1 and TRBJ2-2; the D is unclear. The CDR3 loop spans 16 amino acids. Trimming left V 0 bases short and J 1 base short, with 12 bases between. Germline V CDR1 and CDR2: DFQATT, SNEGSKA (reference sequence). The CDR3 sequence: CSARDLGSLNTGELFF. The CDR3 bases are TGCAGTGCTAGAGATCTCGGCAGCCTGAACACCGGGGAGCTGTTTTTT.

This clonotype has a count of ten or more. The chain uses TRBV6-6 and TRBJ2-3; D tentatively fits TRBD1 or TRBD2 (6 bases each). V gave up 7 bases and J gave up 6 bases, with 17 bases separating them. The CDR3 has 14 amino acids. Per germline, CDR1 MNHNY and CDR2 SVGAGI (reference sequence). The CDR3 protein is CASKGGSSGDTQYF. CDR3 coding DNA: TGTGCCAGCAAGGGGGGATCCTCGGGGGATACGCAGTATTTT.

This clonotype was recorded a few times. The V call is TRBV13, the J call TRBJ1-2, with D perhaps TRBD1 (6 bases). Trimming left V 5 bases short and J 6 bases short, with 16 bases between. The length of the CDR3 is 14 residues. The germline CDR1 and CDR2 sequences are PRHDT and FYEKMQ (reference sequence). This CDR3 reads CASSPMQGTNGYTF. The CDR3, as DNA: TGTGCCAGCAGCCCCATGCAGGGGACTAATGGCTACACCTTC. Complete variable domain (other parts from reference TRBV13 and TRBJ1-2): AAGVIQSPRHLIKEKRETATLKCYPIPRHDTVYWYQQGPGQDPQFLISFYEKMQSDKGSIPDRFSAQQFSDYHSELNMSSLELGDSALYFCASSPMQGTNGYTFGSGTRLTVV.

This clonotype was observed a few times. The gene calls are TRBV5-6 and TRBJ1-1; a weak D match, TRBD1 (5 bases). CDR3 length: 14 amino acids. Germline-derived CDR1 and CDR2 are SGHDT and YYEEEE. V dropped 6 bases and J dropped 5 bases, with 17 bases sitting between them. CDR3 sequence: CASTLAQVRTEAFF. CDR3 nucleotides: TGTGCCAGCACCCTGGCACAGGTGAGGACTGAAGCTTTCTTT.

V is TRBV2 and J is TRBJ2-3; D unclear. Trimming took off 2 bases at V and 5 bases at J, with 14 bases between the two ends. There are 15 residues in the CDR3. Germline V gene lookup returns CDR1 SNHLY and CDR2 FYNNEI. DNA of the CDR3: TGTGCCAGCAGTGAACTCGTCTCCCTCGGAGATACGCAGTATTTT. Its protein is CASSELVSLGDTQYF.

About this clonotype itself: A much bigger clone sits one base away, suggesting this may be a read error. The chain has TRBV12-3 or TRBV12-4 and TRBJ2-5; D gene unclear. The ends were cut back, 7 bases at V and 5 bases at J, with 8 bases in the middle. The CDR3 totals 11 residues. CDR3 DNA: TGTGCCAGCAATTTCGAGGAGACCCAGTACTTC. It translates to CASNFEETQYF.

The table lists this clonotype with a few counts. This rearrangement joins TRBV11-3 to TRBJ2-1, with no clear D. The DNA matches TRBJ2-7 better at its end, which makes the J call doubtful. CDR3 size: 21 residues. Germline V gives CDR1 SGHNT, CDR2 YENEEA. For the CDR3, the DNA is TGTGCCAGCAGCTTAGCTATCTTTGGGCAGGTTCTCAATAGCTCCTACAATGAGCAGTACTTC. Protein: CASSLAIFGQVLNSSYNEQYF.

The CDR3 reads CARTKQGFGNQPQHF. The CDR3 bases are TGCGCCAGGACCAAACAGGGATTCGGCAATCAGCCCCAGCATTTT. The chain has TRBV5-1 and TRBJ1-5; the D gene is possibly TRBD1 (6 bases). The CDR3 consists of 15 residues. Germline CDR1 SGHRS, CDR2 YFSETQ. V dropped 8 bases and J dropped 2 bases, with 17 bases sitting between them.

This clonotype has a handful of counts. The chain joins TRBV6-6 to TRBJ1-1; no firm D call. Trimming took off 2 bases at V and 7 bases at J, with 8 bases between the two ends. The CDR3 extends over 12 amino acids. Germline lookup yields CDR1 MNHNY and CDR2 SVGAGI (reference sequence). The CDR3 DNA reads TGTGCCAGCAGTTACCAGCAAAATGAAGCTTTCTTT. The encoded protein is CASSYQQNEAFF.

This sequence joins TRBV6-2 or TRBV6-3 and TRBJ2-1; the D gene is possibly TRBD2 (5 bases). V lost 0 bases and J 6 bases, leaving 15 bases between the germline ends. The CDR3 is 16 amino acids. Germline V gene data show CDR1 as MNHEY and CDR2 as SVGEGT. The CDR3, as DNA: TGTGCCAGCAGTTACTCCTGGAGCGGATTAATCAATGAGCAGTTCTTC. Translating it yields CASSYSWSGLINEQFF.

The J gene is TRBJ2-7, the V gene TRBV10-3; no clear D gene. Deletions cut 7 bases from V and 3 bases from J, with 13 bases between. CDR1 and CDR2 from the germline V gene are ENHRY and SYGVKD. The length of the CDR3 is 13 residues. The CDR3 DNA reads TGTGCCATCACTTCAAGCAACTTCTACGAGCAGTACTTC. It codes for CAITSSNFYEQYF.

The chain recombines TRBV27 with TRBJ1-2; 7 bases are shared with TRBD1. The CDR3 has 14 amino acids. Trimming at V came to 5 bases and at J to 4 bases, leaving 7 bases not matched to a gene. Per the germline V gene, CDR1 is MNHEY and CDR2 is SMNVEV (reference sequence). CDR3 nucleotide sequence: TGTGCCAGCAGTCCCCGGGGACAGAGCTATGGCTACACCTTC. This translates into CASSPRGQSYGYTF.

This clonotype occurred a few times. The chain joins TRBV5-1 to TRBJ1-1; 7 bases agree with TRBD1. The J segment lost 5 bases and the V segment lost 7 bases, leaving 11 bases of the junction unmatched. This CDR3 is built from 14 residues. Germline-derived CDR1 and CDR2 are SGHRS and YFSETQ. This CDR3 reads CASLSGTGETEAFF. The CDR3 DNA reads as TGCGCCAGCTTATCTGGAACAGGGGAGACTGAAGCTTTCTTT.